This T cell receptor (beta chain) comes out of a study of cytomegalovirus exposure and HLA in healthy donors. Findings and limits, study-wide: A list of 164 TCR beta chains associated with cytomegalovirus was given. Sequencing likely generated an artifact that appeared as a cluster of highly shared sequence variants.

Use of 60 Vbeta and 13 Jbeta primers characterized the PCR. The table came from immunoSEQ multiplex PCR; TCRdb's copy has only in-frame clones and leaves some out. Here the sample spans some 130,000 clones, about 74% being singletons. CDR1 and CDR2 (germline): MGHRA, YSYEKL. This CDR3 spans 15 amino acids. Trimming shortened V by 2 bases and J by 5 bases, and 16 bases separated the two germline ends. Worth noting for this clone: The antigen remains unidentified.

Sequenced input: PBMCs. This chain uses TRBV4-1 with TRBJ2-7, with a possible D match to TRBD1 (6 bases). The receptor was derived from a man younger than 40 in good health and CMV-seronegative. CDR3 amino acids: CASSQRQVNVDEQYF. For the CDR3, the DNA is TGCGCCAGCAGCCAAAGACAGGTTAATGTGGACGAGCAGTACTTC.